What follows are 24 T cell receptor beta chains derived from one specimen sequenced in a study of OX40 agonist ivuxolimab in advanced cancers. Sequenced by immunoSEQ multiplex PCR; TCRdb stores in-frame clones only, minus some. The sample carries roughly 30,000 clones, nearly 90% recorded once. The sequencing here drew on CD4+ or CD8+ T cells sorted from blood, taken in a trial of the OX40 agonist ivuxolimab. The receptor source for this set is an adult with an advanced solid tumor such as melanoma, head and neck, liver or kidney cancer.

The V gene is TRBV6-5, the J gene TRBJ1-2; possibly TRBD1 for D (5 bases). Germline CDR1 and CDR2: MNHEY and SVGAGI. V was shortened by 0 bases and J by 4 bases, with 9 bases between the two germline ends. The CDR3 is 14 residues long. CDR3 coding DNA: TGTGCCAGCAGTTACTCCCGGGACCGCTATGGCTACACCTTC. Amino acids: CASSYSRDRYGYTF.

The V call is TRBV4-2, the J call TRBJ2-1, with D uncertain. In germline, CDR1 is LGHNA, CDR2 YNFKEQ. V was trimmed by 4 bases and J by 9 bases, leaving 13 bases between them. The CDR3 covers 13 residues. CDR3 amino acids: CASSPEWESEQFF. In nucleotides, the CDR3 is TGTGCCAGCAGCCCCGAGTGGGAAAGTGAGCAGTTCTTC.

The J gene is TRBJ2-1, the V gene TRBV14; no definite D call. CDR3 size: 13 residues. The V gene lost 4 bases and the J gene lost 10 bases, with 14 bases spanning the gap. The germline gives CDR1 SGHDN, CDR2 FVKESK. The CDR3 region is CASSPFPHSEQFF. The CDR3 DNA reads TGTGCCAGCAGCCCCTTCCCCCACAGCGAGCAGTTCTTC. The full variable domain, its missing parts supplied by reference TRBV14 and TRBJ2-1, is EAGVTQFPSHSVIEKGQTVTLRCDPISGHDNLYWYRRVMGKEIKFLLHFVKESKQDESGMPNNRFLAERTGGTYSTLKVQPAELEDSGVYFCASSPFPHSEQFFGPGTRLTVL.

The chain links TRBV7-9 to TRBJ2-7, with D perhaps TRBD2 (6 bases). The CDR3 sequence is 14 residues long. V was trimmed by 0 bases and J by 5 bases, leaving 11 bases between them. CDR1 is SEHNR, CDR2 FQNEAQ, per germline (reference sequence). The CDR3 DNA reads TGTGCCAGCAGCTTAGCGGAGGGCGGCCACGAGCAGTACTTC. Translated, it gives CASSLAEGGHEQYF.

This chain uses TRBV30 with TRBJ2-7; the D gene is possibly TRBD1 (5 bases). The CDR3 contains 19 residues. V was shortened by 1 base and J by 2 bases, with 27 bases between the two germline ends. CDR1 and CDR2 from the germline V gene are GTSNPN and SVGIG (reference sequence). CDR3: CAWSGLNSRAKGGTYEQYF. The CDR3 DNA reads TGTGCCTGGAGTGGGTTAAATTCCAGGGCCAAGGGTGGAACCTACGAGCAGTACTTC.

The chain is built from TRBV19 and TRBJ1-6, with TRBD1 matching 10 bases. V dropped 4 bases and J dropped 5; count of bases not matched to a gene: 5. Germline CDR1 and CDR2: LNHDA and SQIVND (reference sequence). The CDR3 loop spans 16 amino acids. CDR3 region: CASSTYGQGDNSPLHF. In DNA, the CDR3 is TGTGCCAGTAGTACTTACGGACAGGGGGATAATTCACCCCTCCACTTT.

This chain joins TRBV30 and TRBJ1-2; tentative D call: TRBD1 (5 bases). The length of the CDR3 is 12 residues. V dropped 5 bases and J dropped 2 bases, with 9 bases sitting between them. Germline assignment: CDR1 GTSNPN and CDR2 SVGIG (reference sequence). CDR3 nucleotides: TGTGCCTGGGATCAGGGAAACTATGGCTACACCTTC. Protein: CAWDQGNYGYTF.

The CDR3 DNA is TGTGCCAGCCTACCTGAGGGGGAAAGGAGTCAGCCCCAGCATTTT. Translating it yields CASLPEGERSQPQHF. The chain links TRBV19 to TRBJ1-5, with a weak D call TRBD1 (6 bases). The CDR3 is 15 residues long. Trimming cost V 9 bases and J 6 bases, with 21 bases left between them. Germline values: CDR1 LNHDA, CDR2 SQIVND (reference sequence).

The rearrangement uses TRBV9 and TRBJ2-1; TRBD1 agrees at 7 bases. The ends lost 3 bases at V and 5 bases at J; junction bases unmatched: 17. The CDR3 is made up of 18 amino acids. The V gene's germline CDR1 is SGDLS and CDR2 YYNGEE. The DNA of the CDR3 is TGTGCCAGCAGCGAACCCCTTACGGGACAGCCGCCCGACAATGAGCAGTTCTTC. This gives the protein CASSEPLTGQPPDNEQFF.

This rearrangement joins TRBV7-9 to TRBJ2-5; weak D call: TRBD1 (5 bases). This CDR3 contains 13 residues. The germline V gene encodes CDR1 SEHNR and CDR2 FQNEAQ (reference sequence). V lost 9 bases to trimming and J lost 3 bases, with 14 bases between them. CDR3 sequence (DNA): TGTGCCAGTAATCAAGGGGAAAAAGAGACCCAGTACTTC. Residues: CASNQGEKETQYF.

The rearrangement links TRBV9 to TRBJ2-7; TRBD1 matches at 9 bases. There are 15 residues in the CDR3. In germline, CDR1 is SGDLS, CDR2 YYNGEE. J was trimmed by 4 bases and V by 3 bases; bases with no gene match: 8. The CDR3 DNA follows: TGTGCCAGCAGCGCTACGGGACAGGGACTTTACGAGCAGTACTTC. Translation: CASSATGQGLYEQYF.

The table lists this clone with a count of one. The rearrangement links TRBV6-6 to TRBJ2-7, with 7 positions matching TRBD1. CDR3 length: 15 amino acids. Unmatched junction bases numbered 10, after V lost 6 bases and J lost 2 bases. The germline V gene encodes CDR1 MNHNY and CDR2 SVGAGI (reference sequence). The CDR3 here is CASSITGTETYEQYF. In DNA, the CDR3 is TGTGCCAGCAGCATAACCGGGACAGAGACCTACGAGCAGTACTTC.

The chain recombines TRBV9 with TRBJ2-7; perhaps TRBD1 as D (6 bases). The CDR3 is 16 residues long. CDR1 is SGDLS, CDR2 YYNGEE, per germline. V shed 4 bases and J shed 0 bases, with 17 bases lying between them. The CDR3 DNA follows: TGTGCCAGCAGCAGAGCGGAAGGGGGTTACTCCTACGAGCAGTACTTC. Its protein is CASSRAEGGYSYEQYF.

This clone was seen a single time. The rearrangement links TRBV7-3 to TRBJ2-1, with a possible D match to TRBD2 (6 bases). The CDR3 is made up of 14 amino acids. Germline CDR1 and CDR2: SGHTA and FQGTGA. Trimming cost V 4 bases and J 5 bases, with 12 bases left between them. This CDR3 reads CASSSFAGNNEQFF. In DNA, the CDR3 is TGTGCCAGCAGCTCCTTTGCGGGAAACAATGAGCAGTTCTTC.

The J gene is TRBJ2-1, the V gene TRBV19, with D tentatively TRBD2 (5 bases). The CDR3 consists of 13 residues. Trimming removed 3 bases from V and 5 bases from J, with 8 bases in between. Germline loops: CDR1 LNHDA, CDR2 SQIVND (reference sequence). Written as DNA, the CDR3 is TGTGCCAGTAGTATGTGGGGAGACAATGAGCAGTTCTTC. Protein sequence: CASSMWGDNEQFF.

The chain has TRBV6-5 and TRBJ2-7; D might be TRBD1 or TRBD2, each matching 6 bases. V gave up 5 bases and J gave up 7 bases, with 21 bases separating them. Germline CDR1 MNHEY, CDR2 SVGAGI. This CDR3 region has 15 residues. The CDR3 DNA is TGTGCCAGCAGTGGGGGGAGCAGGGGTTCTGAGGAGCAGTACTTC. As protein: CASSGGSRGSEEQYF.

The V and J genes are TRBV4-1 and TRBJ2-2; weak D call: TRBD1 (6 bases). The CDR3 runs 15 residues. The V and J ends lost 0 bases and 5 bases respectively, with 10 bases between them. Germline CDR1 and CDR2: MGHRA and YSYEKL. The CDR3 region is CASSQDSRGTGELFF. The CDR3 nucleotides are TGCGCCAGCAGCCAAGACAGCAGGGGAACCGGGGAGCTGTTTTTT.

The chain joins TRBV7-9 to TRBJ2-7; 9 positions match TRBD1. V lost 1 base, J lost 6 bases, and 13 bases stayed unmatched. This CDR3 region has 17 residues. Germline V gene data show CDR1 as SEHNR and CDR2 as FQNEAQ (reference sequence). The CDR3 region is CASSLVLTGTGSVEQYF. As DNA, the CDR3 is TGTGCCAGCAGCTTAGTACTCACCGGGACAGGGTCTGTCGAGCAGTACTTC.

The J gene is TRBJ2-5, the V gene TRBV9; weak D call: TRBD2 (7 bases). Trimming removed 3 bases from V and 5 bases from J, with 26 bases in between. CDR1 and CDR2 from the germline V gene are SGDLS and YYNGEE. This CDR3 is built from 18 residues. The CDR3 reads CASSALSGVGGAWETQYF. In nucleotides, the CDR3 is TGTGCCAGCAGCGCGCTCTCGGGAGTAGGGGGGGCTTGGGAGACCCAGTACTTC.

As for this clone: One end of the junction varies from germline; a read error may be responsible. The DNA for the CDR3 is TGTGCCAGCAGCTTATCGAGCCACTGGGACTTC. This encodes CASSLSSHWDF. The chain carries TRBV7-9 and TRBJ2-5; no clear D. The CDR3 runs 11 residues. The germline V gene has CDR1 SEHNR and CDR2 FQNEAQ (reference sequence).

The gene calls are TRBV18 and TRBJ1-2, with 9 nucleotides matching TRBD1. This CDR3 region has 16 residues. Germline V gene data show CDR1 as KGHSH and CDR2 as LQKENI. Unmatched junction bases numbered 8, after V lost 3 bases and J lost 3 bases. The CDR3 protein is CASSPEPGQGDYGYTF. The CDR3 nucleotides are TGTGCCAGCTCACCTGAACCGGGACAGGGCGACTATGGCTACACCTTC. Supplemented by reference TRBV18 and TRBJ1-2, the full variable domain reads NAGVMQNPRHLVRRRGQEARLRCSPMKGHSHVYWYRQLPEEGLKFMVYLQKENIIDESGMPKERFSAEFPKEGPSILRIQQVVRGDSAAYFCASSPEPGQGDYGYTFGSGTRLTVV.

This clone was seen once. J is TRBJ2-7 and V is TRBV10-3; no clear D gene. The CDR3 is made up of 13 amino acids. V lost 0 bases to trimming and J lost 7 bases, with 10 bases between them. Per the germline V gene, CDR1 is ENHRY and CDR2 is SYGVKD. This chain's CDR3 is CAISESAPDEQYF. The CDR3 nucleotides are TGTGCCATCAGTGAGTCGGCGCCGGATGAGCAGTACTTC.

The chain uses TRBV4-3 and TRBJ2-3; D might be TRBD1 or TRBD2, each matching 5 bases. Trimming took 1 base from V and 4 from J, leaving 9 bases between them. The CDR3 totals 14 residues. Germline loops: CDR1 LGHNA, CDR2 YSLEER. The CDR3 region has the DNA TGCGCCAGCAGCCAAGCAGGGACGGCAGATACGCAGTATTTT. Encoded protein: CASSQAGTADTQYF.

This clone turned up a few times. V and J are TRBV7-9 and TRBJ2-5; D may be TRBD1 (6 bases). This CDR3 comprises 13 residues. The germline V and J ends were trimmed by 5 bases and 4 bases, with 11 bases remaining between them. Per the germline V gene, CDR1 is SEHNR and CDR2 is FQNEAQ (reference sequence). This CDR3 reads CASSAEQGETQYF. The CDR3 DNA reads TGTGCCAGCAGCGCCGAACAGGGAGAGACCCAGTACTTC.